One sample yielded the 5 T cell receptor beta chains listed below, sequenced in a study of blood T cell repertoires in COVID-19. The assay was immunoSEQ multiplex PCR, and TCRdb's table has in-frame clones only and misses some. The sample records 300,000 to 400,000 clones, 86% being singletons. Sequences were obtained from peripheral blood. Source of these receptors: a woman aged 60 to 75 with COVID-19, enrolled during active disease.

The rearrangement links TRBV19 to TRBJ1-1; D unresolved. The ends were cut back, 5 bases at V and 11 bases at J, with 12 bases in the middle. CDR3 length: 11 residues. Per the germline V gene, CDR1 is LNHDA and CDR2 is SQIVND (reference sequence). The DNA of the CDR3 is TGTGCCAGTAGTTCCGACATTAAGGCTTTCTTT. Amino acid sequence: CASSSDIKAFF.

This chain joins TRBV19 and TRBJ2-1, with 8 bases matching TRBD2. This CDR3 comprises 13 residues. Germline V lookup: CDR1 LNHDA, CDR2 SQIVND (reference sequence). J lost 13 bases, V lost 4 bases, and 9 bases had no gene match. DNA of the CDR3: TGTGCCAGTAGTAGACCGGGAGGGACACATCAGTTCTTC. Its translation is CASSRPGGTHQFF.

CDR3 amino acids: CASFRGDGYNEQFF. The CDR3 DNA sequence: TGCGCCAGCTTCCGGGGGGATGGCTACAATGAGCAGTTCTTC. The chain recombines TRBV5-1 with TRBJ2-1, with 7 bases identical to TRBD2. CDR1 is SGHRS and CDR2 is YFSETQ in the germline V gene. Unmatched junction bases numbered 7, after V lost 7 bases and J lost 3 bases. This CDR3 is built from 14 residues.

In this sample, this clone turned up a few times. The CDR3 is CASSPLAGTGNNEQFF. The CDR3 DNA is TGTGCCAGCTCACCACTAGCCGGGACAGGTAACAATGAGCAGTTCTTC. The chain is built from TRBV18 and TRBJ2-1; 8 nucleotides align to TRBD1. With V trimmed by 1 base and J by 5 bases, 7 bases remained unmatched. Germline V CDR1 and CDR2: KGHSH, LQKENI. The CDR3 is 16 residues long.

The chain combines TRBV7-3 with TRBJ2-3, with 13 bases lining up with TRBD2. Germline CDR1 SGHTA, CDR2 FQGTGA. The CDR3 covers 15 residues. V was clipped by 5 bases and J by 2 bases; unmatched bases: 1. The CDR3 spells CASSTSGGATDTQYF. CDR3 coding DNA: TGTGCCAGCAGCACTAGCGGGGGGGCCACAGATACGCAGTATTTT. Full variable domain (remainder filled in from reference TRBV7-3 and TRBJ2-3): GAGVSQTPSNKVTEKGKYVELRCDPISGHTALYWYRQSLGQGPEFLIYFQGTGAADDSGLPNDRFFAVRPEGSVSTLKIQRTERGDSAVYLCASSTSGGATDTQYFGPGTRLTVL.